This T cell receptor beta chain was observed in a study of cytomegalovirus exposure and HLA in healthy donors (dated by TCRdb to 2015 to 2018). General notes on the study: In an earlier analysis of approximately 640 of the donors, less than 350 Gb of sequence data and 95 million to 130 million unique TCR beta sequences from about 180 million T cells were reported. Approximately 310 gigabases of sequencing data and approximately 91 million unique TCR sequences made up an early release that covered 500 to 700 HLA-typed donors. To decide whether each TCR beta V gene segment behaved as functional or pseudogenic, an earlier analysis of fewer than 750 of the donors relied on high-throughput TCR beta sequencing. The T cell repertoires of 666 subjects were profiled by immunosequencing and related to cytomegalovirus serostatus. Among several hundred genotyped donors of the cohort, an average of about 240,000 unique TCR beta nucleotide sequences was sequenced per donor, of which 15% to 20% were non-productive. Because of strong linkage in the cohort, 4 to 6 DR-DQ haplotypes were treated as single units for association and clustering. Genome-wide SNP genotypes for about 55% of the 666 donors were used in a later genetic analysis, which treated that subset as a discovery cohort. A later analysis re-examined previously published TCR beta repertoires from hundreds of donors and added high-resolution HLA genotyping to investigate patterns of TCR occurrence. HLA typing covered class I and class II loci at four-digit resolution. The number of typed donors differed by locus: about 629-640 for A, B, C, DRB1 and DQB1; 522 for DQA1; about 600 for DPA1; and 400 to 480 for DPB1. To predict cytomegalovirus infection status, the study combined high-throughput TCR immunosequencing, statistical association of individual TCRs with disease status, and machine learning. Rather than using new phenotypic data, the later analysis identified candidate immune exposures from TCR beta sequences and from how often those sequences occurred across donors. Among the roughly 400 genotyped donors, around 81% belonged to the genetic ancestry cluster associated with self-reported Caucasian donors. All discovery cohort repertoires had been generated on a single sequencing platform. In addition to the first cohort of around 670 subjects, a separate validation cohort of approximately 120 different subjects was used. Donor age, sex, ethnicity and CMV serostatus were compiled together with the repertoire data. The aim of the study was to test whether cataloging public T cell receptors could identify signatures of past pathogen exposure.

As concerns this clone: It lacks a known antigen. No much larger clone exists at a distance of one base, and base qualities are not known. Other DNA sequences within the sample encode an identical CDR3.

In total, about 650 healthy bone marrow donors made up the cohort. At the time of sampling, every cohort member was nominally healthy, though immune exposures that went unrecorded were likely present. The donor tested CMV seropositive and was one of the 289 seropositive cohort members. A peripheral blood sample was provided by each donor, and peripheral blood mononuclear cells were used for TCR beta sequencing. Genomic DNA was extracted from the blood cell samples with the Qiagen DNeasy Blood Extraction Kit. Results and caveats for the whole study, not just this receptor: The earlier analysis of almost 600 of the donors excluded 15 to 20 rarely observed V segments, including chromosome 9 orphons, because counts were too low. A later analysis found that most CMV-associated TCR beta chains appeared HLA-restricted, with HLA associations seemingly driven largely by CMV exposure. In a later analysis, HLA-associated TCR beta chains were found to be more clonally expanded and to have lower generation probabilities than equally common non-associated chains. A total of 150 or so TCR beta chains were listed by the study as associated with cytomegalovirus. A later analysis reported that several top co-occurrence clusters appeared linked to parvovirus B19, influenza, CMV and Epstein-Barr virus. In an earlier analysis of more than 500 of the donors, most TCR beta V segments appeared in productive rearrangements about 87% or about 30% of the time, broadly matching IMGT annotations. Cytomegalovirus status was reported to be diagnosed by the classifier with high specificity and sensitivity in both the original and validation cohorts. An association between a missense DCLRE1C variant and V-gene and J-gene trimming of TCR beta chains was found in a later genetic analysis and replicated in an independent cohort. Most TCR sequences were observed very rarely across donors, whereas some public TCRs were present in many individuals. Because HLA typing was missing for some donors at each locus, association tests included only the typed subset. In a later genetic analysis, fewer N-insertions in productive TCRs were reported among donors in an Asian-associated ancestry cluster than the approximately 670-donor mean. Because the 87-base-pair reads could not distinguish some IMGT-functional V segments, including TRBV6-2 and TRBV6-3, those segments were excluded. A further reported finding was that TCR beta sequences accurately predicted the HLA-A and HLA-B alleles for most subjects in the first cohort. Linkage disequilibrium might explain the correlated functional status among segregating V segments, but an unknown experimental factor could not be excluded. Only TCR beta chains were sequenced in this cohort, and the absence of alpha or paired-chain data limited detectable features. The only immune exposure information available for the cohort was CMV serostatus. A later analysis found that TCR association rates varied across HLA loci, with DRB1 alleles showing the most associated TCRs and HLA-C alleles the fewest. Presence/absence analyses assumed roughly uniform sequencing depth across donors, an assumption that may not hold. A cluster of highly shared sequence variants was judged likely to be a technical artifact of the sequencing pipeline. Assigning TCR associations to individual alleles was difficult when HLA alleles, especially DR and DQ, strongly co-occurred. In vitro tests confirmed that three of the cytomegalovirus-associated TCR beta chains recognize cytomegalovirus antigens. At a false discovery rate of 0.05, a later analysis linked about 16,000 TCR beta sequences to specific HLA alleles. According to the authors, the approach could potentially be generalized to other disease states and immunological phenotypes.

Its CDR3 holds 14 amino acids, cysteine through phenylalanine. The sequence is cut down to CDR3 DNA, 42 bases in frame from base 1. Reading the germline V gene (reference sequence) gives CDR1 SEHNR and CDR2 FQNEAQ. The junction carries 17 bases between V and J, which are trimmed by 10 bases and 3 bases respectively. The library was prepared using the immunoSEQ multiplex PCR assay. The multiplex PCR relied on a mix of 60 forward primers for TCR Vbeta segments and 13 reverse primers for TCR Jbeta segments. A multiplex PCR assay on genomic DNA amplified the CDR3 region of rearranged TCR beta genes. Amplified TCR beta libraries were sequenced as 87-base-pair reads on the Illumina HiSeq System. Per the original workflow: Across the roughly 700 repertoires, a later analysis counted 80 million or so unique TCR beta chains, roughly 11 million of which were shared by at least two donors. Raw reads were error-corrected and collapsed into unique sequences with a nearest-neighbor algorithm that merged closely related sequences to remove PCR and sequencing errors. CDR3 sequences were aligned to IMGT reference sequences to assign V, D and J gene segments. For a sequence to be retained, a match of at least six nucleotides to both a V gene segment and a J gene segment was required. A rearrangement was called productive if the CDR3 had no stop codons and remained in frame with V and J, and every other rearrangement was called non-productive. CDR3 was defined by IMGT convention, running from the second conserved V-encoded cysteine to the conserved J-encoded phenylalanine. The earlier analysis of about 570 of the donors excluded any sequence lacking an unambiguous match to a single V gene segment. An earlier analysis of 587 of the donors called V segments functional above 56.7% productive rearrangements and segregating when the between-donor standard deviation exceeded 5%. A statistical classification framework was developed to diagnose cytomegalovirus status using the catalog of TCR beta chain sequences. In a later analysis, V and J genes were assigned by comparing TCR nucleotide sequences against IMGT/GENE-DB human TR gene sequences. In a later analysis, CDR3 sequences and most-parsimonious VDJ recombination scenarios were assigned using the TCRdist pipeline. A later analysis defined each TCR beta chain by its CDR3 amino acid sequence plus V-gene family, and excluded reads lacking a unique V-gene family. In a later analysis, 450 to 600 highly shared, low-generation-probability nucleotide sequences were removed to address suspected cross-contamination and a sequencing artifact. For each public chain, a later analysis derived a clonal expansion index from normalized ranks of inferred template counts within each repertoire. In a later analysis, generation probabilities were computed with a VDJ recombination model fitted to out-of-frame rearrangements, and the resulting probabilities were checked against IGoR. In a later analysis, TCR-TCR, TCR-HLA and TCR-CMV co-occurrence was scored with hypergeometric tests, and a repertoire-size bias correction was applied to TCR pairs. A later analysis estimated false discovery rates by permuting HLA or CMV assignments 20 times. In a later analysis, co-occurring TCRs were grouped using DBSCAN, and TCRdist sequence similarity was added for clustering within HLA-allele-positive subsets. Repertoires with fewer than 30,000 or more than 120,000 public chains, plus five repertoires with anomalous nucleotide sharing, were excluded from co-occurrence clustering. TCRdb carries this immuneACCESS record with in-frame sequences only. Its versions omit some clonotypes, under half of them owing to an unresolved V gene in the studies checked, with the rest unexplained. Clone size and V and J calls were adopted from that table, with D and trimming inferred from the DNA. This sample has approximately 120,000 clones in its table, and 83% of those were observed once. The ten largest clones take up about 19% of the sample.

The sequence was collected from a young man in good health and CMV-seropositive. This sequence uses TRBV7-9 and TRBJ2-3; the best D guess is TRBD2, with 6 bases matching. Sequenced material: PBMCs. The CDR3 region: CAIDPLGGTDTQYF. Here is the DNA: TGTGCCATCGACCCCCTGGGGGGTACAGATACGCAGTATTTT.